Shown below are 19 T cell receptor beta chains from a single sample sequenced in a study of blood T cell repertoires in COVID-19. Generated by immunoSEQ multiplex PCR, the TCRdb table keeps only in-frame clones and is missing some. Of approximately 130,000 clones in the sample, just over 75% are singletons; the top ten hold about a tenth. The sequencing sample was made of peripheral blood. The receptors shown here come from a human donor in a cohort sampled during active COVID-19.

J is TRBJ1-1 and V is TRBV5-1; 7 nucleotides line up with TRBD1. Germline trimming cut 3 bases from V and 2 bases from J; bases unmatched to any gene: 4. The length of the CDR3 is 14 residues. Looked up from germline, CDR1 is SGHRS and CDR2 is YFSETQ. CDR3 coding DNA: TGCGCCAGCAGCTCAGGGACAGCAAACACTGAAGCTTTCTTT. It specifies CASSSGTANTEAFF.

The chain carries TRBV3-1 (or the pseudogene TRBV3-2) and TRBJ1-2, with 10 bases matching TRBD1. The V gene's germline CDR1 is LGHDT and CDR2 YNNKEL (reference sequence). This CDR3 spans 13 amino acids. The V and J ends lost 3 bases and 7 bases, in that order; junction bases with no gene match: 2. The CDR3 bases are TGTGCCAGCAGCCAGACAGGGGGCAGTGGCTACACCTTC. It encodes CASSQTGGSGYTF.

This clone was counted a few times. The V gene is TRBV6-2 or TRBV6-3, the J gene TRBJ1-6; a possible D gene is TRBD1 (6 bases). CDR1 is MNHEY, CDR2 SVGEGT, per germline. Between the trimmed V and J ends, which lost 2 bases and 6 bases, there was a span of 11 bases. There are 15 residues in the CDR3. CDR3: CASSYAGARNSPLHF. CDR3 in DNA: TGTGCCAGCAGTTACGCAGGGGCGCGTAATTCACCCCTCCACTTT.

The CDR3 region is CASTLGRGFTDTQYF. CDR3 DNA: TGTGCCAGCACCCTCGGGAGGGGCTTCACAGATACGCAGTATTTT. This chain connects TRBV2 to TRBJ2-3, with 8 bases identical to TRBD2. V dropped 7 bases and J dropped 2; count of bases not matched to a gene: 8. CDR1 and CDR2 from the germline V gene are SNHLY and FYNNEI. CDR3 size: 15 residues.

This clone was seen a few times. CDR3 coding DNA: TGTGCCAGTAGTACTCTCCCCGACATGAACACTGAAGCTTTCTTT. The encoded protein is CASSTLPDMNTEAFF. The chain uses TRBV19 and TRBJ1-1, with D uncertain. The V end was cut by 4 bases, the J end by 0 bases, with 12 bases between. The CDR3 spans 15 residues. Germline V lookup: CDR1 LNHDA, CDR2 SQIVND (reference sequence).

Only one count was recorded for this clone. The chain carries TRBV13 and TRBJ1-6; possibly TRBD1 for D (6 bases). This CDR3 spans 16 amino acids. The V and J ends lost 1 base and 8 bases respectively, with 15 bases between them. Looked up from germline, CDR1 is PRHDT and CDR2 is FYEKMQ (reference sequence). CDR3 in DNA: TGTGCCAGCAGCTTAGAAGGGACAAGGGTGGATTCACCCCTCCACTTT. Its protein is CASSLEGTRVDSPLHF.

This clone came up once. This chain connects TRBV27 to TRBJ2-7, with 8 bases matching TRBD1. The CDR3 contains 14 residues. Germline V CDR1 and CDR2: MNHEY, SMNVEV (reference sequence). J gave up 0 bases and V 8 bases, and 6 bases lay outside the gene matches. This CDR3 reads CASAPGQASYEQYF. The CDR3 DNA reads TGTGCCAGCGCCCCGGGACAGGCCTCCTACGAGCAGTACTTC.

The J gene is TRBJ2-1, the V gene TRBV30; TRBD2 matches at 14 bases. This CDR3 region has 17 residues. Germline CDR1 GTSNPN, CDR2 SVGIG (reference sequence). J gave up 9 bases and V 5 bases, and 15 bases lay outside the gene matches. As DNA, the CDR3 is TGTGCCTGGGGCCACCGCGGGACTAGCGGGGGCATCCTTGAGCAGTTCTTC. Protein: CAWGHRGTSGGILEQFF.

The chain has TRBV18 and TRBJ1-3; 7 positions match TRBD1. This CDR3 has 17 amino acids. V dropped 3 bases and J dropped 0; count of bases not matched to a gene: 8. Germline values: CDR1 KGHSH, CDR2 LQKENI. DNA for the CDR3: TGTGCCAGCTCACCGGAGATACACAGGGGCTCTGGAAACACCATATATTTT. This codes for CASSPEIHRGSGNTIYF.

V and J are TRBV30 and TRBJ2-2, with TRBD1 matching over 9 bases. In germline, CDR1 is GTSNPN, CDR2 SVGIG (reference sequence). The CDR3 consists of 15 residues. The ends lost 7 bases at V and 1 base at J; junction bases unmatched: 7. In DNA form, the CDR3 reads TGTGCCTTACCCCCGGGACAGGGGAACACCGGGGAGCTGTTTTTT. It translates to CALPPGQGNTGELFF. The full variable domain, rest sourced from reference TRBV30 and TRBJ2-2, is SQTIHQWPATLVQPVGSPLSLECTVEGTSNPNLYWYRQAAGRGLQLLFYSVGIGQISSEVPQNLSASRPQDRQFILSSKKLLLSDSGFYLCALPPGQGNTGELFFGEGSRLTVL.

CDR3 sequence (DNA): TGTGCCAGCAGCTTAGAAACAGGTCCCACCAGGAGAGCTTTCTTT. Translating gives CASSLETGPTRRAFF. This chain links TRBV7-2 with TRBJ1-1, with D possibly being TRBD1 (5 bases). Germline CDR1 SGHTA, CDR2 FQGNSA. This CDR3 region has 15 residues. V was pared by 1 base and J by 10 bases, with 19 bases between.

The chain has TRBV4-1 and TRBJ1-6; 10 nucleotides line up with TRBD1. Germline values: CDR1 MGHRA, CDR2 YSYEKL. This CDR3 is 16 amino acids long. V lost 4 bases to trimming and J lost 9 bases; unmatched junction nucleotides: 9. As DNA, the CDR3 is TGCGCCAGCAGCCGGGAGACAGGGGGCGCGGGTTCACCCCTCCACTTT. It encodes CASSRETGGAGSPLHF.

The rearrangement uses TRBV27 and TRBJ2-5; 7 bases align to TRBD1. CDR1 and CDR2 from the germline V gene are MNHEY and SMNVEV (reference sequence). The junction had 14 bases not matched to a gene; V was cut back by 5 bases and J by 8 bases. The CDR3 has 15 amino acids. In DNA form, the CDR3 reads TGTGCCAGCAGTCATCCGGGACAGCGTAGGGATACCCAGTACTTC. Residues: CASSHPGQRRDTQYF.

The chain uses TRBV10-2 and TRBJ2-7; 8 bases map to TRBD2. Germline CDR1 and CDR2: WSHSY and SAAADI. The CDR3 totals 14 residues. J lost 2 bases, V lost 7 bases, and 7 bases had no gene match. In DNA, the CDR3 is TGCGCCAGCAAAACCGGGGGGGACCCCTACGAGCAGTACTTC. Translating gives CASKTGGDPYEQYF.

This clone has just a few counts. This chain connects TRBV19 to TRBJ1-2; tentatively, D is TRBD1 (5 bases). The V gene's germline CDR1 is LNHDA and CDR2 SQIVND (reference sequence). The ends were cut back, 4 bases at V and 4 bases at J, with 19 bases in the middle. The CDR3 loop spans 16 amino acids. CDR3 amino acids: CASSTPNRPGAYGYTF. CDR3 DNA: TGTGCCAGTAGTACTCCAAATCGGCCTGGGGCCTATGGCTACACCTTC.

This chain links TRBV6-6 with TRBJ1-2; possibly TRBD1 for D (5 bases). Deletions cut 3 bases from V and 4 bases from J, with 18 bases between. Germline assignment: CDR1 MNHNY and CDR2 SVGAGI (reference sequence). This CDR3 is 16 amino acids long. The CDR3 coding sequence is TGTGCCAGCAGTTATCGAAGGGGCGACAGAGCCTATGGCTACACCTTC. Translating it yields CASSYRRGDRAYGYTF.

CDR3 loop: CASSYSGPLGYTF. The CDR3 DNA reads as TGTGCCAGCAGTTACTCGGGGCCCCTTGGCTACACCTTC. The chain couples TRBV6-5 to TRBJ1-2, with D tentatively TRBD1 (5 bases). The CDR3 runs 13 residues. With 0 bases removed from V and 7 bases from J, the gap between germline ends came to 9 bases. The germline V gene encodes CDR1 MNHEY and CDR2 SVGAGI.

A few counts support this clone. The V and J genes are TRBV18 and TRBJ1-2; TRBD1 matches at 7 bases. Germline trimming cut 3 bases from V and 3 bases from J; bases unmatched to any gene: 10. Germline loops: CDR1 KGHSH, CDR2 LQKENI. This CDR3 contains 16 residues. CDR3 bases: TGTGCCAGCTCACCGTCGACAGGGTATTCGGACTATGGCTACACCTTC. This sequence encodes CASSPSTGYSDYGYTF.

This clone was counted only a few times. The chain has TRBV5-1 and TRBJ2-3; 12 positions match TRBD2. The CDR3 totals 15 residues. J gave up 6 bases and V 3 bases, and 5 bases lay outside the gene matches. CDR1 SGHRS and CDR2 YFSETQ come from the germline V gene. CDR3 loop: CASSWTSGALDTQYF. The CDR3 DNA is TGCGCCAGCAGCTGGACTAGCGGGGCCCTCGATACGCAGTATTTT.